Listed below are T cell receptor beta chains from one sample, sequenced in a study of spatial heterogeneity in lung cancer. TCRdb analysed the 5' RACE reads with MiXCR anew, one entry per CDR3 protein. The sample carries 13,000 or so distinct CDR3 sequences, 4% to 5.5% recorded once. The sample in question was lung tumor tissue, obtained at surgery. All receptors come from a male donor with early-stage non-small cell lung cancer. CDR3s leave out the opening cysteine and the closing phenylalanine or tryptophan. D genes are given only for firm matches.

d_call j_call v_call cdr3_aa
. TRBJ2-1 TRBV11-2 ASSLVGGGYNEQF
TRBD1 TRBJ2-5 TRBV6-6 ASSHRGTQETQY
. TRBJ2-3 TRBV12-3/TRBV12-4 ASSPFRDTQY
TRBD1 TRBJ1-2 TRBV7-8 ASSSSGTGGIYGYT
. TRBJ1-4 TRBV30 AWTPTRYRGGEKLF
. TRBJ2-5 TRBV20-1 SARDTGQETQY
. TRBJ2-1 TRBV11-2 ASSLGSRNEQF
TRBD1 TRBJ1-2 TRBV7-8 ASSTGDSYGYT
. TRBJ1-4 TRBV18 ASSDTRFREKLF
. TRBJ1-3 TRBV5-1 ASSLGSGNTIY
. TRBJ1-4 TRBV18 ASSQDRPTNEKLF
. TRBJ1-2 TRBV12-3/TRBV12-4 ASSLAFPENIRGGYT
. TRBJ2-3 TRBV24-1 ATSDTGTDTQY
. TRBJ2-7 TRBV7-9 ASSLVRMGEQY
. TRBJ2-3 TRBV7-2 ASSTPGGDPSTDTQY
TRBD2 TRBJ2-2 TRBV7-9 ASKPGLAVGELF
TRBD1 TRBJ2-2 TRBV7-8 ALRGDRNTGELF
. TRBJ1-5 TRBV20-1 SARSGTGQPQH
TRBD1 TRBJ1-2 TRBV5-1 ASSPRPGTGIYGYT
. TRBJ1-6 TRBV20-1 SAKRALGQGYSSYNSPLH
. TRBJ2-7 TRBV27 ASSLSADWGVYEQY
. TRBJ2-1 TRBV9 ASSVTKWGTATYNEQF
. TRBJ2-2 TRBV12-3/TRBV12-4 ASSLLAAAGELF
. TRBJ2-3 TRBV20-1 SARDLRGGYTDTQY
. TRBJ2-5 TRBV4-1 ASSQGPGARETQY
TRBD2 TRBJ2-3 TRBV29-1 SVASGGGTDTQY
TRBD2 TRBJ2-2 TRBV20-1 SARGLAGGTGELF
TRBD2 TRBJ2-1 TRBV2 ATTSSGGSYNEQF
. TRBJ2-6 TRBV20-1 SAHHSGANVLT
TRBD1 TRBJ1-5 TRBV7-9 ASSFGTGPSNQPQH
. TRBJ2-6 TRBV27 ASSFGGGSVLT
. TRBJ2-3 TRBV4-2 ASSQTSKDGTDTQY
. TRBJ2-3 TRBV7-8 ASSSGQWGSDTQY
. TRBJ2-7 TRBV20-1 SARAADPEGSYEQY
. TRBJ2-7 TRBV4-1 ASSSIATYEQY
. TRBJ1-6 TRBV9 ASSVVPSAGTVNSPLH
TRBD1 TRBJ2-5 TRBV5-1 ASSLAVWTGGAAQY
. TRBJ1-1 TRBV29-1 SVAQPFPMNTEAF
TRBD1 TRBJ2-1 TRBV5-5 ASSRTGVEQF
. TRBJ2-5 TRBV3-1 ASSQDLVATSTPTQETQY
. TRBJ1-1 TRBV20-1 SARAQGGGTEAF
. TRBJ2-1 TRBV27 ASRERANEQF
. TRBJ2-1 TRBV20-1 SAYPAGWDYNEQF
. TRBJ1-1 TRBV11-2 ASSSPTAYTEAF
TRBD1 TRBJ2-1 TRBV6-2/TRBV6-3 ASSYSPGTGNLASYNEQF
. TRBJ2-3 TRBV10-3 AISDGRRTDTQY
TRBD2 TRBJ2-3 TRBV5-1 ASSTGGGSDTQY
. TRBJ2-7 TRBV28 ASSLAGLYSEQY
. TRBJ2-2 TRBV5-1 ASSLEGAAGELF
. TRBJ1-5 TRBV6-2/TRBV6-3 ASSYGGNQPQH
. TRBJ2-5 TRBV7-2 ASSLRGFETQY
TRBD1 TRBJ2-7 TRBV7-2 ASSSYRGPNEQY
. TRBJ2-7 TRBV5-5 ASSFGIYEQY
. TRBJ2-5 TRBV6-2/TRBV6-3 ASTLGGSETQY